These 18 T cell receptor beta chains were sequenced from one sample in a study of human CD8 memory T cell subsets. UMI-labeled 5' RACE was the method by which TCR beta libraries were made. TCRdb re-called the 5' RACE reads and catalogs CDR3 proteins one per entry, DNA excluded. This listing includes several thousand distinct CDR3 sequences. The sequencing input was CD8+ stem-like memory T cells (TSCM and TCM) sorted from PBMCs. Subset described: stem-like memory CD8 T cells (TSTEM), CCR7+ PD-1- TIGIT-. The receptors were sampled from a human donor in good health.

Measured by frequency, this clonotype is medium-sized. CDR3: CASSRGLAGNNEQFF. This chain uses TRBV7-2 with TRBJ2-1; lacking DNA, the TRBD2 call made by TCRdb goes unchecked. CDR3 length: 15 residues. Germline V gives CDR1 SGHTA, CDR2 FQGNSA.

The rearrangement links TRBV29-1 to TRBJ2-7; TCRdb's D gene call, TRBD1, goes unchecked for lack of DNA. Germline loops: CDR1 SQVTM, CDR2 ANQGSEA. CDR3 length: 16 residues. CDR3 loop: CSVEGQISAGIYEQYF.

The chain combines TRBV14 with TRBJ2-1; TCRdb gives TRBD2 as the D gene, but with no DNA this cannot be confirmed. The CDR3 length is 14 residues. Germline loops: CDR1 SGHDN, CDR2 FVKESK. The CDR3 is CASSPEGSYNEQFF.

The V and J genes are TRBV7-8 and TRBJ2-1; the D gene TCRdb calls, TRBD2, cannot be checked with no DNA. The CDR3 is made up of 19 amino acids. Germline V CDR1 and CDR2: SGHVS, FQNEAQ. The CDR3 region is CASSPLSASGRAWYNEQFF.

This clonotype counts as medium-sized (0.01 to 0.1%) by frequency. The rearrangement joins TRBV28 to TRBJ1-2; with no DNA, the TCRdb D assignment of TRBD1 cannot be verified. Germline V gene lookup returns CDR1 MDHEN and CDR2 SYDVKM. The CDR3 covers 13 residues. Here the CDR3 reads CASSLRGMDGYTF.

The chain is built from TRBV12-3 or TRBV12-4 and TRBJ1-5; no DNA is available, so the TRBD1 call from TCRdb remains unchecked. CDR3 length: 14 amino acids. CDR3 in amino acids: CASSLSQGNQPQHF.

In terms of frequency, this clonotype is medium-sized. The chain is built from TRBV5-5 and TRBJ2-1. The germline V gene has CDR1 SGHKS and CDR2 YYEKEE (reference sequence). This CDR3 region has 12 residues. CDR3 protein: CASSWDSNEQFF.

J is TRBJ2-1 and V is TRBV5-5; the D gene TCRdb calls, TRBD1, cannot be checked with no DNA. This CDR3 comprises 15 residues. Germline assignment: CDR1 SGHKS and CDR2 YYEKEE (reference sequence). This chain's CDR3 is CASSQGQVDLSEQFF.

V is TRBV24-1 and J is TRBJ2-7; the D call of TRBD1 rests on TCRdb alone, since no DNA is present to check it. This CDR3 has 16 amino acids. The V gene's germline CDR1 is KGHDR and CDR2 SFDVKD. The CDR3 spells CATSDSRTKSTHEQYF.

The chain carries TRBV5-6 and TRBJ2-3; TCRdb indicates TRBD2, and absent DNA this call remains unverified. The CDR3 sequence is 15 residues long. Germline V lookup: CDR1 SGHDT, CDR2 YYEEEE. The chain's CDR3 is CASSRLAGELDTQYF.

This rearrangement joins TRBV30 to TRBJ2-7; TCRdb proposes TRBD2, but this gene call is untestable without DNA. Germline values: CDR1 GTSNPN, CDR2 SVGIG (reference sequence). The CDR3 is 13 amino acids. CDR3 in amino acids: CAWSRDSTYEQYF.

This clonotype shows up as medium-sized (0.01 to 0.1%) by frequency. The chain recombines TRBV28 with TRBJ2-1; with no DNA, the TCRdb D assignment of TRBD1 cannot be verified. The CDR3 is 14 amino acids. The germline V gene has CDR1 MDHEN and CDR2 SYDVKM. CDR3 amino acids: CASSLYPGANEQFF. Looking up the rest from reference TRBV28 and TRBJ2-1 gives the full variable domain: DVKVTQSSRYLVKRTGEKVFLECVQDMDHENMFWYRQDPGLGLRLIYFSYDVKMKEKGDIPEGYSVSREKKERFSLILESASTNQTSMYLCASSLYPGANEQFFGPGTRLTVL.

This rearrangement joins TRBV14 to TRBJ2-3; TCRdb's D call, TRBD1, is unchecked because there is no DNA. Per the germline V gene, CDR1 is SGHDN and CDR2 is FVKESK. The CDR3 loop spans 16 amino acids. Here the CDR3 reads CASSLTFIPSTDTQYF.

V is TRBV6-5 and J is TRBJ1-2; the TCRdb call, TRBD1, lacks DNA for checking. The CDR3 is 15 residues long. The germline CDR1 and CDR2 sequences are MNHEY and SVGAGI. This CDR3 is CASSYAGQGNYGYTF.

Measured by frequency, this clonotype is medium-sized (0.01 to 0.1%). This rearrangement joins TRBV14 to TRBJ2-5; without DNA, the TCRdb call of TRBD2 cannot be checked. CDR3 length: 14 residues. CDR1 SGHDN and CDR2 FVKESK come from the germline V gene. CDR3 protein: CASSLTSGRETQYF.

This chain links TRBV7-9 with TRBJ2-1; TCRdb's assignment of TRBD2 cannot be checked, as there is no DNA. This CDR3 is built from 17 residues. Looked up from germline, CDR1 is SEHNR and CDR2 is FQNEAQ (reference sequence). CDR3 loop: CASSPLSGESSYNEQFF.

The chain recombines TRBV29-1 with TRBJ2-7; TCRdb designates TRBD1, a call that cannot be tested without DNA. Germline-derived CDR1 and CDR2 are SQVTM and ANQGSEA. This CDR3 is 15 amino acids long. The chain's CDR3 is CSVEDPGGATYEQYF.

CDR3 region: CASSQDGTGVFYNEQFF. The chain joins TRBV3-1 to TRBJ2-1; TCRdb lists TRBD1, though no DNA is available to test this call. CDR1 LGHDT and CDR2 YNNKEL come from the germline V gene (reference sequence). CDR3 length: 17 residues.